This T cell receptor (beta chain) comes out of a study of glioma-infiltrating T cells after dendritic cell vaccination. The germline V gene has CDR1 MNHNS and CDR2 SASEGT. CDR3 length equals 14 residues. The V gene lost 6 bases and the J gene lost 10 bases, with 18 bases spanning the gap. This table comes from immunoSEQ multiplex PCR, and its TCRdb copy is limited to in-frame clones, with some not included. The table lists over 80,000 clones, around four fifths of them singletons. The time point was: after dendritic cell vaccination, including at tumor progression/relapse. This sample comprised blood, obtained after dendritic cell vaccination. This clonotype originated in a human donor with glioblastoma. This chain connects TRBV6-1 to TRBJ2-2, with TRBD1 as a possible D gene (5 bases). This CDR3 is CASRAEIRGEELFF. CDR3 nucleotide sequence: TGTGCCAGCAGAGCCGAAATAAGGGGCGAGGAGCTGTTTTTT.